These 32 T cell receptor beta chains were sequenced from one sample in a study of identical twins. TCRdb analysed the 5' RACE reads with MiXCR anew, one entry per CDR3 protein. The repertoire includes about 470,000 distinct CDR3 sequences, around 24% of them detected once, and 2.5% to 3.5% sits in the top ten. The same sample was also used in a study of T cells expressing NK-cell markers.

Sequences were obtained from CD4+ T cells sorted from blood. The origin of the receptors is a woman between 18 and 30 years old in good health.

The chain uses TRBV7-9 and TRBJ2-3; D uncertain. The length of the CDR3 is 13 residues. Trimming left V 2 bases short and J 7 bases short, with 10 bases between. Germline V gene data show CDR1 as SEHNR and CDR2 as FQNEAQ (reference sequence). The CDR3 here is CASSLQRSYTQYF. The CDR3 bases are TGTGCCAGCAGCTTACAGCGATCCTATACGCAGTATTTT. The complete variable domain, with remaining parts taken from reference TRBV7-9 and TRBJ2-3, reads DTGVSQNPRHKITKRGQNVTFRCDPISEHNRLYWYRQTLGQGPEFLTYFQNEAQLEKSRLLSDRFSAERPKGSFSTLEIQRTEQGDSAMYLCASSLQRSYTQYFGPGTRLTVL.

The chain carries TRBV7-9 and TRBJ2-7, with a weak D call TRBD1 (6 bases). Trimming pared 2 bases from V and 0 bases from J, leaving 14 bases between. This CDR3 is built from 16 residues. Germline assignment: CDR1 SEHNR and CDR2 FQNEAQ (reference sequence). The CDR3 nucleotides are TGTGCCAGCAGCTTAATAGGACAGAGAAGCTCCTACGAGCAGTACTTC. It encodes CASSLIGQRSSYEQYF.

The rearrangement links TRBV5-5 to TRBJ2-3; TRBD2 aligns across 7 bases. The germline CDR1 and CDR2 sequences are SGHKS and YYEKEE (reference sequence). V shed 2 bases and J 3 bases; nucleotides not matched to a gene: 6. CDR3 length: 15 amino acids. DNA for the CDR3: TGTGCCAGCAGCTTCGGGGGGATGGATACAGATACGCAGTATTTT. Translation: CASSFGGMDTDTQYF.

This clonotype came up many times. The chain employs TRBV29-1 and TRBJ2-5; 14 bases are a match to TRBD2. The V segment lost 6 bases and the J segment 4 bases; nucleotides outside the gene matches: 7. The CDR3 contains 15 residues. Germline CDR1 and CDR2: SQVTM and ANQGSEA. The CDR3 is CSVGTSGSLRETQYF. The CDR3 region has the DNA TGCAGCGTGGGGACTAGCGGGAGTTTGAGAGAGACCCAGTACTTC.

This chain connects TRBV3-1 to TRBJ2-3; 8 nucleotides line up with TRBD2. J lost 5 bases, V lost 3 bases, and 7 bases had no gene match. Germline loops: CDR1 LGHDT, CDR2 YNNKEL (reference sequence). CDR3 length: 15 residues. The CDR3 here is CASSHLGGAKDTQYF. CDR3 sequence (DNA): TGTGCCAGCAGCCATCTCGGGGGGGCCAAAGATACGCAGTATTTT.

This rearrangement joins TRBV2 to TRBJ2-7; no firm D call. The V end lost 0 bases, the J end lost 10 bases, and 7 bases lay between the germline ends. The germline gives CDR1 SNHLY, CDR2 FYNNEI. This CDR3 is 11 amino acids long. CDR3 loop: CASSEALGQYF. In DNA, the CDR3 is TGTGCCAGCAGTGAAGCGCTCGGTCAGTACTTC.

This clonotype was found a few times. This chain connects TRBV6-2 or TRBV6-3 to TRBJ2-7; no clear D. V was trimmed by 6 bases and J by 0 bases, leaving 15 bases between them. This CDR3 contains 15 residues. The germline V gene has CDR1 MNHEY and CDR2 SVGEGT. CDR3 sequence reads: CASSLTGRSSYEQYF. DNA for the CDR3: TGTGCCAGCAGCCTGACTGGACGGAGCTCCTACGAGCAGTACTTC.

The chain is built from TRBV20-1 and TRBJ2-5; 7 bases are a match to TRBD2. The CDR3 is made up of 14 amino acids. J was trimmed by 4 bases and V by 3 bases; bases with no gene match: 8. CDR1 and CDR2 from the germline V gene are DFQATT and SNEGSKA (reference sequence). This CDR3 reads CSASSGGKPETQYF. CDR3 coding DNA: TGCAGTGCTAGTTCCGGGGGGAAGCCAGAGACCCAGTACTTC.

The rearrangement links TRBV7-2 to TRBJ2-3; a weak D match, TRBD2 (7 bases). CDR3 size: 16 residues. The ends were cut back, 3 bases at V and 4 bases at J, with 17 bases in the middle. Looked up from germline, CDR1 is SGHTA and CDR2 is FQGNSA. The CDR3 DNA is TGTGCCAGCAGCTTGGGGTGGGGGGGCCGCTCAGATACGCAGTATTTT. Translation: CASSLGWGGRSDTQYF. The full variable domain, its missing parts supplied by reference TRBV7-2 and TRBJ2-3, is GAGVSQSPSNKVTEKGKDVELRCDPISGHTALYWYRQSLGQGLEFLIYFQGNSAPDKSGLPSDRFSAERTGGSVSTLTIQRTQQEDSAVYLCASSLGWGGRSDTQYFGPGTRLTVL.

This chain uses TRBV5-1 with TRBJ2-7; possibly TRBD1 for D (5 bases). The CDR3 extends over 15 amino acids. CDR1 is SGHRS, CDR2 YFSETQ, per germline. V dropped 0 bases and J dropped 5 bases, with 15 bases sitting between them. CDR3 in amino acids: CASSLVRVDFDEQYF. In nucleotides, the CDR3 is TGCGCCAGCAGCTTGGTCAGGGTGGATTTCGACGAGCAGTACTTC.

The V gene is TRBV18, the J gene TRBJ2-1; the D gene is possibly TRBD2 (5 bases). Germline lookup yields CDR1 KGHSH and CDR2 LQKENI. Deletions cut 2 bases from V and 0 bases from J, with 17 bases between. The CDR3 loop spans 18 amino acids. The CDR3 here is CASSPGYIGISSYNEQFF. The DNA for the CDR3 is TGTGCCAGCTCACCAGGATACATCGGGATCTCCTCCTACAATGAGCAGTTCTTC. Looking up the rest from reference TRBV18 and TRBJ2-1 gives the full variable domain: NAGVMQNPRHLVRRRGQEARLRCSPMKGHSHVYWYRQLPEEGLKFMVYLQKENIIDESGMPKERFSAEFPKEGPSILRIQQVVRGDSAAYFCASSPGYIGISSYNEQFFGPGTRLTVL.

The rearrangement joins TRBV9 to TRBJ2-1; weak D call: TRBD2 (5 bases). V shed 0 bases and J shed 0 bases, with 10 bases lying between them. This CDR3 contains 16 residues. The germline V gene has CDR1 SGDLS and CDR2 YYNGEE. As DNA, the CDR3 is TGTGCCAGCAGCGTAGGGAGCGGCAGCTCCTACAATGAGCAGTTCTTC. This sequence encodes CASSVGSGSSYNEQFF.

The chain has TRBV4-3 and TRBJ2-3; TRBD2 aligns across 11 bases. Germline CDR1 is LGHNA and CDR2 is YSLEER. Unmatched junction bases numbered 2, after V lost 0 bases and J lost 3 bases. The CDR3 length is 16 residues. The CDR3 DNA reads TGCGCCAGCAGCCAAGAATGGACTAGCGGGACAGATACGCAGTATTTT. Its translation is CASSQEWTSGTDTQYF.

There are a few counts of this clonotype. In DNA form, the CDR3 reads TGCGCCAGCAGCTTTCCCGGGACGGAGTCCAACACTGAAGCTTTCTTT. This sequence encodes CASSFPGTESNTEAFF. The rearrangement joins TRBV5-1 to TRBJ1-1; possible D gene TRBD1, 5 bases. The CDR3 totals 16 residues. Trimming left V 2 bases short and J 2 bases short, with 16 bases between. Germline V gene lookup returns CDR1 SGHRS and CDR2 YFSETQ. Drawing the rest from reference TRBV5-1 and TRBJ1-1, the complete variable domain is KAGVTQTPRYLIKTRGQQVTLSCSPISGHRSVSWYQQTPGQGLQFLFEYFSETQRNKGNFPGRFSGRQFSNSRSEMNVSTLELGDSALYLCASSFPGTESNTEAFFGQGTRLTVV.

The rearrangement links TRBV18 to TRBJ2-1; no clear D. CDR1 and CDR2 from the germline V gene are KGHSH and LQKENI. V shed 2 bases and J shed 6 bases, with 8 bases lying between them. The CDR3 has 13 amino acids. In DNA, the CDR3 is TGTGCCAGCTCACCATCTACGCTCAATGAGCAGTTCTTC. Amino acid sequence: CASSPSTLNEQFF.

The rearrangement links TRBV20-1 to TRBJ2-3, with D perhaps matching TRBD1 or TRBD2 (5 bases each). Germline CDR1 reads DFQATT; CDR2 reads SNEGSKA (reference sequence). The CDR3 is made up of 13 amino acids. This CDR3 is CSAWGRPTDTQYF. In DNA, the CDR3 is TGCAGCGCCTGGGGACGCCCCACAGATACGCAGTATTTT.

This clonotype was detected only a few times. The CDR3 sequence: CASSLRQDTDTQYF. The CDR3 DNA follows: TGCGCCAGCAGCTTGAGACAGGACACAGATACGCAGTATTTT. The V and J genes are TRBV5-1 and TRBJ2-3; D might be TRBD1 (6 bases). CDR3 length equals 14 residues. From germline, CDR1 is SGHRS and CDR2 YFSETQ. The ends were cut back, 1 base at V and 2 bases at J, with 8 bases in the middle.

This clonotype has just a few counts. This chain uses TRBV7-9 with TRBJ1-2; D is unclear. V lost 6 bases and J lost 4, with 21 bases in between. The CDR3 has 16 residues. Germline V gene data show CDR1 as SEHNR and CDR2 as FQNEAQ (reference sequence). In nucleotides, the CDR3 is TGTGCCAGCAGAAAACAAGGAGTTTCGAACCTCTATGGCTACACCTTC. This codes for CASRKQGVSNLYGYTF.

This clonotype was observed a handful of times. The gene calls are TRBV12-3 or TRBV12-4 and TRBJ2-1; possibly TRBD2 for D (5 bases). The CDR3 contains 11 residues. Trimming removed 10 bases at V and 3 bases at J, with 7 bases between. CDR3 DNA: TGTGCCACCGGGATCTACAATGAGCAGTTCTTC. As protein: CATGIYNEQFF.

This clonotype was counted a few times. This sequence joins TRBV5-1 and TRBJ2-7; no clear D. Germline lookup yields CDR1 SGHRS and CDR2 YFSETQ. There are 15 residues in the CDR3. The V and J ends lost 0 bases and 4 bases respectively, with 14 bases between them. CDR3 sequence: CASSLASVVGYEQYF. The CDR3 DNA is TGCGCCAGCAGCTTGGCCTCGGTGGTAGGTTACGAGCAGTACTTC.

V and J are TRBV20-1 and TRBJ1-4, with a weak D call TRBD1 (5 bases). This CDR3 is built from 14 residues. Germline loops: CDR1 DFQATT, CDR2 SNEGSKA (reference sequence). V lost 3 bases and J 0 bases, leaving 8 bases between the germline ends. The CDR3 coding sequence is TGCAGTGCTAGTGGGGCAGCAACTAATGAAAAACTGTTTTTT. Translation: CSASGAATNEKLFF.

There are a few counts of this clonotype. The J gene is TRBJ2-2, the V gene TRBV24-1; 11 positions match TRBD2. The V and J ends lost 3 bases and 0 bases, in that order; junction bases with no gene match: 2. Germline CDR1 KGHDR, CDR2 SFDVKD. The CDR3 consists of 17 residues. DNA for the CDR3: TGTGCCACCAGTGATGCACTAGCGGGGGCGAACACCGGGGAGCTGTTTTTT. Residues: CATSDALAGANTGELFF.

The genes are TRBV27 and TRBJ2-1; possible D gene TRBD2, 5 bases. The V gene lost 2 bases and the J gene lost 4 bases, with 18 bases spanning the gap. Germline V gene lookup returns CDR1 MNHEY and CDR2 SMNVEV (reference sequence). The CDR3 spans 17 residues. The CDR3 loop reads CASSLIVSASRYNEQFF. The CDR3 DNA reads TGTGCCAGCAGTTTAATAGTGTCGGCTAGCCGATACAATGAGCAGTTCTTC.

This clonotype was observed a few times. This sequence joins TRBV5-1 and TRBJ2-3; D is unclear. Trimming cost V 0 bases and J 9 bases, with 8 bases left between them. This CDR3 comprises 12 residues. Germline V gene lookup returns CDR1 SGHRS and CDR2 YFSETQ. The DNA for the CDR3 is TGCGCCAGCAGCTTGGAGCTAATCACGCAGTATTTT. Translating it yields CASSLELITQYF. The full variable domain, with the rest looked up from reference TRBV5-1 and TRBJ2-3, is KAGVTQTPRYLIKTRGQQVTLSCSPISGHRSVSWYQQTPGQGLQFLFEYFSETQRNKGNFPGRFSGRQFSNSRSEMNVSTLELGDSALYLCASSLELITQYFGPGTRLTVL.

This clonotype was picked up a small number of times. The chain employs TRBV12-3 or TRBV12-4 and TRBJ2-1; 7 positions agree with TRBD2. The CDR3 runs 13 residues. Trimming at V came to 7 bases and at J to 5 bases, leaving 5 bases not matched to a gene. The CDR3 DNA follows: TGTGCCAGCAAAGGACTAGTTCACAATGAGCAGTTCTTC. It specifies CASKGLVHNEQFF.

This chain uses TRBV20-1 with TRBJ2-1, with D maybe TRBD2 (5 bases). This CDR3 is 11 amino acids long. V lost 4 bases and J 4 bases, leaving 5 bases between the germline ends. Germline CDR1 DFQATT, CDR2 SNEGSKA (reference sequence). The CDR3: CSATGYNEQFF. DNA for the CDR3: TGCAGTGCTACGGGGTACAATGAGCAGTTCTTC.

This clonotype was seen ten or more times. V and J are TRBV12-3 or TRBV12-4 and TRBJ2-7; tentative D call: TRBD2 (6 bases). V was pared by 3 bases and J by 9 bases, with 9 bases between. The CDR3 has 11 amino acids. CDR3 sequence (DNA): TGTGCCAGCAGTTTCGGGCGGGGGCAGTACTTC. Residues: CASSFGRGQYF.

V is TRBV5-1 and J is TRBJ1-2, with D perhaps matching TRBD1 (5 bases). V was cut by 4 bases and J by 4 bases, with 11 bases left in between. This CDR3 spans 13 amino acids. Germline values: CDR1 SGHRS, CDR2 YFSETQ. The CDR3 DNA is TGCGCCAGCAGCCTATCGGGGCTCTATGGCTACACCTTC. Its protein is CASSLSGLYGYTF.

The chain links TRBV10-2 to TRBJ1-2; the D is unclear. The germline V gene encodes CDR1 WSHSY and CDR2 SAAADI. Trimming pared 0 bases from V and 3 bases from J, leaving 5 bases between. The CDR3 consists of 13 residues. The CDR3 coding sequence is TGCGCCAGCAGTGAGTCGCGGGACTATGGCTACACCTTC. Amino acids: CASSESRDYGYTF.

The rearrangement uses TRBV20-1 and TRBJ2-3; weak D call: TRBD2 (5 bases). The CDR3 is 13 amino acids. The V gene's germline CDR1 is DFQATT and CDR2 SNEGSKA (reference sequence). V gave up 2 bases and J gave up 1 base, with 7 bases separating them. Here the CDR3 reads CSARPAGTDTQYF. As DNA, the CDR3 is TGCAGTGCTAGACCAGCGGGCACAGATACGCAGTATTTT.

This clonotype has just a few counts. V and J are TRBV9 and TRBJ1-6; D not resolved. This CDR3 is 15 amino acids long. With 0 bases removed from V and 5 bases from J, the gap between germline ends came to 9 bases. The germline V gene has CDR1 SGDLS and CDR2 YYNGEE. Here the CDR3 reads CASSVGGINNSPLHF. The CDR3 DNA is TGTGCCAGCAGCGTAGGAGGGATTAATAATTCACCCCTCCACTTT.

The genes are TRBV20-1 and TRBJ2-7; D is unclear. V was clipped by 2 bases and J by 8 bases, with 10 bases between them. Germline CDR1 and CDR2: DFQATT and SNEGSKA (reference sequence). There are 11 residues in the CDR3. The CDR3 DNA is TGCAGTGCTAGAAGTAGGGCGAAGCAGTACTTC. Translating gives CSARSRAKQYF.